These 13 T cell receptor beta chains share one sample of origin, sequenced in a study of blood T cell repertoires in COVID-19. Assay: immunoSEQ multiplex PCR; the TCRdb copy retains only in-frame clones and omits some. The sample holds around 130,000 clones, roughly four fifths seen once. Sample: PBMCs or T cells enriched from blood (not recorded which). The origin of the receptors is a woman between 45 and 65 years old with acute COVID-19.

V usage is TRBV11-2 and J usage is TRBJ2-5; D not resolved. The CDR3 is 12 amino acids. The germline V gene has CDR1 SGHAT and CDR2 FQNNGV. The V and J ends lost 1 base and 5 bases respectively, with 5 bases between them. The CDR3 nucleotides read TGTGCCAGCAGCTTAGCCGCGGAGACCCAGTACTTC. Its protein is CASSLAAETQYF.

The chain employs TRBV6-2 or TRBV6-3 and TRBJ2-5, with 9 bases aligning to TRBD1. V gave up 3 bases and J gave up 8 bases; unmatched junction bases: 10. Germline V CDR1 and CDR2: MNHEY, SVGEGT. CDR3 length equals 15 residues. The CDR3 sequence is CASSYEDRGPETQYF. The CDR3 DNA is TGTGCCAGCAGTTATGAGGACAGGGGTCCGGAAACCCAGTACTTC.

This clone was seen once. The DNA for the CDR3 is TGTGCCAGCAGTGTTCAGAACACTGAAGCTTTCTTT. Translation gives CASSVQNTEAFF. This chain uses TRBV2 with TRBJ1-1; D is uncertain. Germline loops: CDR1 SNHLY, CDR2 FYNNEI. The length of the CDR3 is 12 residues. Trimming removed 4 bases from V and 1 base from J, with 4 bases in between.

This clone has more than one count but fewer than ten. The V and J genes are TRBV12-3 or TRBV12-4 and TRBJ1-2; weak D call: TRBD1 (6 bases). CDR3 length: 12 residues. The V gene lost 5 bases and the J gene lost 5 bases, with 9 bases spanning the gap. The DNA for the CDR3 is TGTGCCAGCAGTCTTACAGGGTATGGCTACACCTTC. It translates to CASSLTGYGYTF.

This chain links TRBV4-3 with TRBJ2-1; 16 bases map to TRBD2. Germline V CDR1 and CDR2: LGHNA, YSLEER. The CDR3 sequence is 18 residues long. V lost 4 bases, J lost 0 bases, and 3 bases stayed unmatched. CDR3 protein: CASSLGTSGRGSYNEQFF. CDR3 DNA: TGCGCCAGCAGCCTCGGGACTAGCGGGAGGGGCTCCTACAATGAGCAGTTCTTC.

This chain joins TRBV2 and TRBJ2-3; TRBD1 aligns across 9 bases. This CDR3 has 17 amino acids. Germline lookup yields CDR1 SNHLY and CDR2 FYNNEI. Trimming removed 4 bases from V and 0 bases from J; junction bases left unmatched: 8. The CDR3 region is CASSVPTGGSSTDTQYF. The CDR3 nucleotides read TGTGCCAGCAGTGTACCGACAGGGGGGTCGAGCACAGATACGCAGTATTTT. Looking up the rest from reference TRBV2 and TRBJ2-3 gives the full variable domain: EPEVTQTPSHQVTQMGQEVILRCVPISNHLYFYWYRQILGQKVEFLVSFYNNEISEKSEIFDDQFSVERPDGSNFTLKIRSTKLEDSAMYFCASSVPTGGSSTDTQYFGPGTRLTVL.

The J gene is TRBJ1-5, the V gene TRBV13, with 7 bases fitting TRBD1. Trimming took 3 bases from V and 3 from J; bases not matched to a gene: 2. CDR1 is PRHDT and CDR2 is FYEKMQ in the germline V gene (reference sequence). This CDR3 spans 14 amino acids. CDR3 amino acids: CASSLGTDNQPQHF. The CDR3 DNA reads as TGTGCCAGCAGCTTGGGGACAGACAATCAGCCCCAGCATTTT.

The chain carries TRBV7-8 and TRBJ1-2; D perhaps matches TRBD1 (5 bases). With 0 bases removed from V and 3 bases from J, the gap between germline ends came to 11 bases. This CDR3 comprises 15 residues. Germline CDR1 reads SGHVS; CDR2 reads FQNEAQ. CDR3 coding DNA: TGTGCCAGCAGCTTAGCAGTGACAGCCCACTATGGCTACACCTTC. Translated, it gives CASSLAVTAHYGYTF.

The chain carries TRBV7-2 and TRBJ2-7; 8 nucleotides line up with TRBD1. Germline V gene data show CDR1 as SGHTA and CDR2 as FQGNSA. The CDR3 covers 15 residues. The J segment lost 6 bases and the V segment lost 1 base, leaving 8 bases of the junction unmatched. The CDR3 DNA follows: TGTGCCAGCAGCTTAGTTCCAGGGGGCTTTGGCGAGCAGTACTTC. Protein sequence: CASSLVPGGFGEQYF.

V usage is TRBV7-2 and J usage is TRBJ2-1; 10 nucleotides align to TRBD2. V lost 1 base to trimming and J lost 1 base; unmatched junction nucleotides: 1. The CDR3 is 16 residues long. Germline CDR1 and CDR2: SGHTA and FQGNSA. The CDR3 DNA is TGTGCCAGCAGCTTAGGAGCGGGAGGGTCCTACAATGAGCAGTTCTTC. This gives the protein CASSLGAGGSYNEQFF. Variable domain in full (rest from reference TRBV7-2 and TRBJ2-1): GAGVSQSPSNKVTEKGKDVELRCDPISGHTALYWYRQSLGQGLEFLIYFQGNSAPDKSGLPSDRFSAERTGGSVSTLTIQRTQQEDSAVYLCASSLGAGGSYNEQFFGPGTRLTVL.

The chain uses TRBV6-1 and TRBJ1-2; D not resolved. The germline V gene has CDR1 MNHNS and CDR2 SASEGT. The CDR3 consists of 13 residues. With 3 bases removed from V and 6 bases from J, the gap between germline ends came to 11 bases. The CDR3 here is CASSEAGSNGYTF. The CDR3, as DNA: TGTGCCAGCAGTGAGGCAGGTTCTAATGGCTACACCTTC.

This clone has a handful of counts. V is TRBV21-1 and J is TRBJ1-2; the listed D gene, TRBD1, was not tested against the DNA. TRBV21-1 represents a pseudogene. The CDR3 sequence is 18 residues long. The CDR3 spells CASNRTLGQGNFNYGYTF. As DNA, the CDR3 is TGTGCCAGCAACCGAACGCTGGGACAGGGGAATTTTAACTATGGCTACACCTTC.

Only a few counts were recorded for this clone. CDR3 loop: CASSSHRGITYSAFF. In nucleotides, the CDR3 is TGTGCCAGCAGTTCCCACAGGGGCATCACTTATTCGGCTTTCTTT. This rearrangement joins TRBV27 to TRBJ1-1; 7 nucleotides match TRBD1. The V and J ends lost 4 bases and 11 bases, in that order; junction bases with no gene match: 16. The CDR3 is made up of 15 amino acids. Per the germline V gene, CDR1 is MNHEY and CDR2 is SMNVEV (reference sequence).